What follows is one T cell receptor beta chain and its context. Its antigen is undetermined. The CDR3 extends over 15 amino acids. V lost 4 bases and J lost 2; bases outside the gene matches: 8. Germline CDR1 SGHRS, CDR2 YFSETQ. The data belong to a study of cytomegalovirus exposure and HLA in healthy donors. Findings and caveats of the study: Most TCR sequences showed up rarely, but some public TCRs showed up in many donors. Later, TCR association rates were found to vary by HLA locus, highest for DRB1 and lowest for HLA-C.

Both 60 Vbeta primers and 13 Jbeta primers went into the PCR. This table comes from immunoSEQ multiplex PCR, and its TCRdb copy is limited to in-frame clones, with some not included. Here the sample table reports about 130,000 clones. Material for sequencing was PBMCs. The rearrangement links TRBV5-1 to TRBJ1-2, with TRBD1 matching over 7 bases. The TCR comes from a young man in good health and CMV-seronegative. The CDR3 spells CASSLGQTGNYGYTF. The CDR3 coding sequence is TGCGCCAGCAGCCTGGGCCAGACAGGGAACTATGGCTACACCTTC.